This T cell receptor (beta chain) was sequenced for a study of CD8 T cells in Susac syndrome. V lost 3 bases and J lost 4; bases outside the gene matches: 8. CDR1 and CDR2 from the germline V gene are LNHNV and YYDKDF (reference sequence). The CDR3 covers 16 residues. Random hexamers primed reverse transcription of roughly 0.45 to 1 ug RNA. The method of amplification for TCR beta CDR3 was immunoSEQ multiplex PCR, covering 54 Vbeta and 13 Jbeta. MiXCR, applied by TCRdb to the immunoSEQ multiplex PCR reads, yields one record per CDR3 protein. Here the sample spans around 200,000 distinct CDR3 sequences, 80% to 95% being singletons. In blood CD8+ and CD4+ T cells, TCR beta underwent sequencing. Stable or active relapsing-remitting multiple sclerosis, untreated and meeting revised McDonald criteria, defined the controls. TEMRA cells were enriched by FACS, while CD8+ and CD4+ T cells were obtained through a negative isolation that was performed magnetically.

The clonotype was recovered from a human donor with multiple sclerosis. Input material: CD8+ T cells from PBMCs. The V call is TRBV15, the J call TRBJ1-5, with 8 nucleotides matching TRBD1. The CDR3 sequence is CATSSLRGTGNQPQHF. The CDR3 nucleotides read TGTGCCACCAGCAGCCTCCGAGGGACAGGTAATCAGCCCCAGCATTTT.